What follows is one T cell receptor (beta chain) and its context. Its antigen remains unknown. The sample belongs to a study of a mutant IDH1 vaccine in newly diagnosed glioma. Study overall: Onset of vaccination occurred 4-6 weeks following radiotherapy alone, or with temozolomide cycles. Therapy received beforehand was radiotherapy, temozolomide, or both, with most patients given both.

This table comes from immunoSEQ multiplex PCR, and its TCRdb copy is limited to in-frame clones, with some not included. This sample yields 40,000 to 60,000 clones, of which more than 60% are seen a single time; around 6.7% belongs to the top ten. Trimming at V came to 3 bases and at J to 3 bases, leaving 5 bases not matched to a gene. The CDR3 runs 17 residues. CDR1 is SGHRS, CDR2 YFSETQ, per germline. This sample's time point: week 35, safety follow-up. In the vaccine, a single dose held 300 ug of the mutant IDH1 20-mer peptide, along with topical imiquimod. The sample consisted of PBMCs, taken from a glioma patient whose treatment included an IDH1 peptide vaccine. The chain recombines TRBV5-1 with TRBJ2-6; 11 bases are shared with TRBD1. This sequence was found in a man in his forties or fifties with glioma. CDR3 bases: TGCGCCAGCAGCTGGGGGGACAGGGGGTATGGGGCCAACGTCCTGACTTTC. Its translation is CASSWGDRGYGANVLTF.